This TCR beta chain comes out of a study of Graves' ophthalmopathy and Graves' hyperthyroidism. This clonotype was seen many times. Its antigen is currently unknown. The CDR3 has 14 residues. Germline values: CDR1 ENHRY, CDR2 SYGVKD. The ends were cut back, 2 bases at V and 5 bases at J, with 12 bases in the middle. Diagnosis relied on clinical symptoms, serum thyroxine, TRAb, thyroid ultrasound and orbital computed tomography. RNA transcripts yielded amplified TCR beta CDR3 regions. Following a first-round RT-PCR that used HTBI primers, a second-round multiplex PCR was carried out. MiXCR, run by TCRdb on the multiplex PCR reads, gives a single entry per CDR3 protein. The sample lists under 350,000 distinct CDR3 sequences, roughly 17% occurring once. Notes on the study in general: With a specificity of 72.22% and a sensitivity of around 71%, the model predicted ophthalmopathy progression. Most clonotypes expanded in thyroid above 0.001 frequency were present in blood too.

The clonotype was recovered from an adult man with Graves' ophthalmopathy. What was sequenced was peripheral blood. The gene calls are TRBV10-3 and TRBJ1-1; possible D gene TRBD1, 6 bases. CDR3: CAISERRGETEAFF. In DNA, the CDR3 is TGTGCCATCAGTGAGAGAAGGGGGGAGACTGAAGCTTTCTTT.